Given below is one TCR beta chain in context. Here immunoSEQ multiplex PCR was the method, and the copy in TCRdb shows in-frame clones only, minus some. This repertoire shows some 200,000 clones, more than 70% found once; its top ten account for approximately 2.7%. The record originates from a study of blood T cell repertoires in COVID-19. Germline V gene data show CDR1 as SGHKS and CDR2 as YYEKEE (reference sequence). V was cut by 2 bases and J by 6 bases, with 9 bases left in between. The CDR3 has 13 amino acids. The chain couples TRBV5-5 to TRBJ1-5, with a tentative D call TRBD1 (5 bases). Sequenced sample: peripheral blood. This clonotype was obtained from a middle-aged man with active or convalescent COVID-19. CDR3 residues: CASSFGGTQPQHF. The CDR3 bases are TGTGCCAGCAGCTTTGGGGGGACTCAGCCCCAGCATTTT.